This TCR beta chain is from a study of identical twins. V lost 8 bases to trimming and J lost 2 bases, with 14 bases between them. CDR1 and CDR2 (germline): DFQATT, SNEGSKA (reference sequence). The CDR3 length is 13 residues. Healthy Caucasians provided all donations. A single record per CDR3 protein comes from TCRdb applying MiXCR to the 5' RACE reads. The data show just under 650,000 distinct CDR3 sequences, about 7.1% seen once. The same data also went into a second study, on yellow fever vaccine responses in identical twins.

The receptor's source is a woman under 30 in good health. The specimen sequenced was PBMCs. The V call is TRBV20-1, the J call TRBJ2-3; D is unresolved. CDR3 DNA: TGCAGTCTAAGGACCTTTAACACAGATACGCAGTATTTT. This gives the protein CSLRTFNTDTQYF.